A selection of T cell receptor beta chains follows, all from one sample in a study of cytomegalovirus exposure and HLA in healthy donors. The assay was immunoSEQ multiplex PCR, and TCRdb's table has in-frame clones only and misses some. The sample holds 150,000 or so clones, around 68% seen once. Sequencing was carried out using PBMCs. Receptors were obtained from a man aged 25 to 45 in good health and CMV-seronegative. The CDR3 runs from the conserved cysteine through the conserved F or W. A D gene is named only where the DNA matches it firmly. Not all rows give a size; the values are once, few, many and, for expanded clones, a class.

J,D,V,size,CDR3,DNA
TRBJ2-6,TRBD1,TRBV5-4,-,CASSRTKQGAFGANVLTF,TGTGCCAGCAGCCGCACCAAACAGGGGGCGTTCGGGGCCAACGTCCTGACTTTC
TRBJ1-2,TRBD1,TRBV19,few,CASSISGGYGYTF,TGTGCCAGTAGTATATCAGGGGGCTATGGCTACACCTTC
TRBJ1-3,-,TRBV5-6,-,CASSPGGNTIYF,TGTGCCAGCAGCCCGGGGGGAAACACCATATATTTT
TRBJ1-2,TRBD1,TRBV27,-,CASSFRDRGLGYTF,TGTGCCAGCAGTTTTAGGGACAGGGGGCTTGGCTACACCTTC
TRBJ1-5,TRBD1,TRBV4-2,-,CASSQDGTGVQPQHF,TGTGCCAGCAGCCAAGATGGGACAGGGGTACAGCCCCAGCATTTT
TRBJ2-5,TRBD1,TRBV5-1,-,CASSYRGQYQETQYF,TGCGCCAGCAGCTACCGGGGACAGTACCAAGAGACCCAGTACTTC
TRBJ1-2,TRBD1,TRBV29-1,-,CSVVGGSNYGYPF,TGCAGCGTTGTAGGGGGCTCTAACTATGGCTACCCCTTC
TRBJ2-7,TRBD2,TRBV7-9,-,CASSGGGLDEQYF,TGTGCCAGCAGCGGCGGGGGTTTGGACGAGCAGTACTTC
TRBJ1-6,TRBD1,TRBV7-8,-,CASSLGAVGTGNSPLHF,TGTGCCAGCAGCTTAGGGGCTGTAGGGACAGGGAATTCACCCCTCCACTTT
TRBJ1-4,-,TRBV18,-,CASSPDRVFNEKLFF,TGTGCCAGCTCACCCGACCGGGTCTTTAATGAAAAACTGTTTTTT
TRBJ2-3,-,TRBV6-5,-,CASSYRDIRTDTQYF,TGTGCCAGCAGTTACAGGGACATTCGCACAGATACGCAGTATTTT
TRBJ2-3,TRBD1,TRBV18,-,CASSPGTVYTDTQYF,TGTGCCAGCTCACCCGGGACAGTCTACACAGATACGCAGTATTTT
TRBJ1-6,TRBD1,TRBV9,-,CASSAQSGQGYSPLHF,TGTGCCAGCAGCGCCCAATCGGGACAGGGGTACTCACCCCTCCACTTT
TRBJ2-7,-,TRBV15,few,CATSRDHIYEQYF,TGTGCCACCAGCAGAGATCACATCTACGAGCAGTACTTC
TRBJ2-3,-,TRBV7-2,few,CASSFRDSRTDTQYF,TGTGCCAGCAGCTTCCGGGACTCGAGGACAGATACGCAGTATTTT
TRBJ2-1,TRBD2,TRBV29-1,-,CSVRSGGGNEQFF,TGCAGCGTCCGAAGCGGGGGGGGGAATGAGCAGTTCTTC
TRBJ2-1,TRBD1,TRBV6-1,-,CASRDGTVEFF,TGTGCCAGCAGGGACGGGACAGTCGAGTTCTTC
TRBJ2-1,TRBD2,TRBV10-3,-,CAISESSGGLSYNEQFF,TGTGCCATCAGTGAGTCTAGCGGGGGGTTGTCCTACAATGAGCAGTTCTTC
TRBJ2-7,-,TRBV13,-,CASSYITGKPYEQYF,TGTGCCAGCAGCTACATTACAGGAAAACCCTACGAGCAGTACTTC
TRBJ1-4,TRBD1,TRBV28,-,CASSLGDSQRGGTNEKLFF,TGTGCCAGCAGTTTAGGGGACAGCCAAAGGGGCGGAACTAATGAAAAACTGTTTTTT
TRBJ2-1,-,TRBV28,-,CAGGLGPSYNEQFF,TGTGCCGGAGGACTTGGGCCCTCCTACAATGAGCAGTTCTTC
TRBJ2-7,TRBD2,TRBV4-3,-,CASSQGVAGALYEQYF,TGCGCCAGCAGCCAGGGCGTAGCGGGGGCCCTTTACGAGCAGTACTTC
TRBJ2-2,TRBD1,TRBV9,-,CASSVLQGATGELFF,TGTGCCAGCAGCGTACTACAGGGGGCCACCGGGGAGCTGTTTTTT
TRBJ2-3,TRBD2,TRBV5-4,-,CASSWTSGNTDTQYF,TGTGCCAGCAGTTGGACTAGCGGGAACACAGATACGCAGTATTTT
TRBJ2-5,TRBD1,TRBV5-1,-,CASSQITGEEQYF,TGCGCCAGCAGCCAAATCACAGGGGAAGAGCAGTACTTC
TRBJ1-5,TRBD1,TRBV28,-,CASKGQGGNHQPQHF,TGTGCCAGCAAAGGACAGGGAGGGAACCATCAGCCCCAGCATTTT
TRBJ2-2,TRBD1,TRBV5-1,-,CASSSPLDRGLGELFF,TGCGCCAGCAGCTCCCCATTGGACAGGGGGTTAGGGGAGCTGTTTTTT
TRBJ1-1,-,TRBV7-9,-,CASSIQKMNTEAFF,TGTGCCAGCAGCATACAGAAAATGAACACTGAAGCTTTCTTT
TRBJ2-7,TRBD1,TRBV19,-,CAIDRVAFDEQYF,TGTGCCATCGACAGGGTAGCTTTTGACGAGCAGTACTTC
TRBJ2-5,TRBD1,TRBV5-6,-,CASSQDRAETQYF,TGTGCCAGCAGCCAAGACAGGGCAGAGACCCAGTACTTC
TRBJ1-4,-,TRBV19,-,CASKERGVGEKLFF,TGTGCCAGTAAGGAAAGGGGCGTTGGTGAAAAACTGTTTTTT
TRBJ1-2,TRBD1,TRBV18,-,CASSPNTGTGGGYTF,TGTGCCAGCTCACCGAATACCGGGACAGGGGGTGGCTACACCTTC
TRBJ2-1,-,TRBV6-5,-,CASSTPGNEQFF,TGTGCCAGCAGTACTCCAGGGAATGAGCAGTTCTTC
TRBJ2-5,-,TRBV5-1,-,CASSLAGAETQYF,TGCGCCAGCAGCTTGGCCGGAGCAGAGACCCAGTACTTC
TRBJ2-3,TRBD2,TRBV6-1,few,CASSEASGTPDTQYF,TGTGCCAGCAGTGAAGCTAGCGGGACCCCGGATACGCAGTATTTT